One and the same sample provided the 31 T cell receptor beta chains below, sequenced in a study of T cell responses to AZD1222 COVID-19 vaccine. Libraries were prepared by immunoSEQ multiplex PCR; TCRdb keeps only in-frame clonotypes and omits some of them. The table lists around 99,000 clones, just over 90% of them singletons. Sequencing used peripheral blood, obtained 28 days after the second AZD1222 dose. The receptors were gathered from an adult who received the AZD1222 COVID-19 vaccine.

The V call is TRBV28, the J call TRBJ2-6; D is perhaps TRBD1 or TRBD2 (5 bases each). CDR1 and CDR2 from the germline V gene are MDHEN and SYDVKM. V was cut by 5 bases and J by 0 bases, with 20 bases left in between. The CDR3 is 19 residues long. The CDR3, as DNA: TGTGCCAGCAGTCCATGGGGGTCCCCTATTCTCTCTGGGGCCAACGTCCTGACTTTC. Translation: CASSPWGSPILSGANVLTF.

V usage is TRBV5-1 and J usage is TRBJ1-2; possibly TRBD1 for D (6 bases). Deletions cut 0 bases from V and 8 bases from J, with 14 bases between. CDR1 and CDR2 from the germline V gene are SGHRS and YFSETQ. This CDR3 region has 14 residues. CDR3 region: CASSLVYRVDGYTF. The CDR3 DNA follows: TGCGCCAGCAGCTTGGTTTACAGGGTGGACGGCTACACCTTC.

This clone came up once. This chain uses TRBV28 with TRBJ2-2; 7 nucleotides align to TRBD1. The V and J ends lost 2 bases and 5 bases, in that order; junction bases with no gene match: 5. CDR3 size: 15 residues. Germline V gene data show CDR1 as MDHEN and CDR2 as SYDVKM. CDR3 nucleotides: TGTGCCAGCAGTTTACCGGGACAGATGACCGGGGAGCTGTTTTTT. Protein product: CASSLPGQMTGELFF.

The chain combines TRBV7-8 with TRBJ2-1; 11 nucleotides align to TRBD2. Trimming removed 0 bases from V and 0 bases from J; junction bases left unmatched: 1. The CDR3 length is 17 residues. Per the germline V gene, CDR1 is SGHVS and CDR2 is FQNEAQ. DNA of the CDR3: TGTGCCAGCAGCTTAGCGGGACTAGCGGACTCCTACAATGAGCAGTTCTTC. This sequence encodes CASSLAGLADSYNEQFF. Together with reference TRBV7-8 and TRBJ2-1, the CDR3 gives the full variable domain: GAGVSQSPRYKVAKRGQDVALRCDPISGHVSLFWYQQALGQGPEFLTYFQNEAQLDKSGLPSDRFFAERPEGSVSTLKIQRTQQEDSAVYLCASSLAGLADSYNEQFFGPGTRLTVL.

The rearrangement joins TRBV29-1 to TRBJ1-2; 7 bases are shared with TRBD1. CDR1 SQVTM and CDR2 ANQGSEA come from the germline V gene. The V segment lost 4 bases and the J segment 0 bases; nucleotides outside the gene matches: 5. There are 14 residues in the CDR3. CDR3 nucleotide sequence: TGCAGCGTTGGACAGGGTACCGCTAACTATGGCTACACCTTC. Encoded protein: CSVGQGTANYGYTF.

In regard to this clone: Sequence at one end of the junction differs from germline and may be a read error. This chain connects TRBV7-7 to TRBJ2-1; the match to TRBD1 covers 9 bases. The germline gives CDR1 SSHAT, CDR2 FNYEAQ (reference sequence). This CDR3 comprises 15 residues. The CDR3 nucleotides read TGTGCTAGCAGCCTGACCGGGACAGGGAGGAATGAGCAGTTCTTC. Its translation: CASSLTGTGRNEQFF.

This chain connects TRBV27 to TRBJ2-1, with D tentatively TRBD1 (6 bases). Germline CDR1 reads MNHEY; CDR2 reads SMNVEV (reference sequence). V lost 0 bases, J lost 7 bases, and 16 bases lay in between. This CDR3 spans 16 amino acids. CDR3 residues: CASSLSTFQGWNEQFF. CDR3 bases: TGTGCCAGCAGTTTATCGACTTTCCAGGGGTGGAATGAGCAGTTCTTC.

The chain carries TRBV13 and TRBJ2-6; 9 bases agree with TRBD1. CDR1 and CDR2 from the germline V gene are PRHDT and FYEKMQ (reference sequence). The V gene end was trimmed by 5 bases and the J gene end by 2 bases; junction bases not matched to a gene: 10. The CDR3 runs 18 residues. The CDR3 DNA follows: TGTGCCAGCAGCGCGGACAGGGGAGTCGACCCTGGGGCCAACGTCCTGACTTTC. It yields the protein CASSADRGVDPGANVLTF.

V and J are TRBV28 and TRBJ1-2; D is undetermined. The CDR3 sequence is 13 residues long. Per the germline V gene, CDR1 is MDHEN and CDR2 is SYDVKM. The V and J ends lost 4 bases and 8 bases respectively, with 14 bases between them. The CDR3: CASSSLPSKGYTF. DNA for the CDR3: TGTGCCAGCAGTTCCCTCCCTTCTAAGGGCTACACCTTC.

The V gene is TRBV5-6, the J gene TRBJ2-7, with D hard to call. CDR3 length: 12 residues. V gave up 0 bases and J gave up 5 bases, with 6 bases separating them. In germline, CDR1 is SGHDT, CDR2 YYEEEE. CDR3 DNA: TGTGCCAGCAGCTTGGCTGGGCACGAGCAGTACTTC. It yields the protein CASSLAGHEQYF.

CDR3 sequence (DNA): TGTGCCAGCAGTTACACAGGGCATAGCAATCAGCCCCAGCATTTT. This encodes CASSYTGHSNQPQHF. The chain combines TRBV6-2 or TRBV6-3 with TRBJ1-5, with D maybe TRBD1 (6 bases). Trimming removed 2 bases from V and 0 bases from J, with 8 bases in between. Germline CDR1 reads MNHEY; CDR2 reads SVGEGT. The CDR3 has 15 amino acids.

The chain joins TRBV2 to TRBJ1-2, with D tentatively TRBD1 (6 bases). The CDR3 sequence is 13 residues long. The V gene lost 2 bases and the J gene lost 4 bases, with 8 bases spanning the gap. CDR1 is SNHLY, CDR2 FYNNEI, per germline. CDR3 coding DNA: TGTGCCAGCAGTGAACAGGGGCCCTATGGCTACACCTTC. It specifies CASSEQGPYGYTF.

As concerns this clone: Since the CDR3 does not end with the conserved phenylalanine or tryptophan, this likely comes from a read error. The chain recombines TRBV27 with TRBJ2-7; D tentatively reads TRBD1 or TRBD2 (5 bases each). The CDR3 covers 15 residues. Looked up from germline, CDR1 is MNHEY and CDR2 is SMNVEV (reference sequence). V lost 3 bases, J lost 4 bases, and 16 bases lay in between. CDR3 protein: CASSFTLGAAYEQYL. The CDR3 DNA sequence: TGTGCCAGCAGTTTCACTCTCGGGGCTGCATACGAGCAGTACCTC.

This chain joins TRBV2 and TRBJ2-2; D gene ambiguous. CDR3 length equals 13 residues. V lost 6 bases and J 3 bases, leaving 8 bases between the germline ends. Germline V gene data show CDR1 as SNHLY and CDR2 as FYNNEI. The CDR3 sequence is CASRRRDTGELFF. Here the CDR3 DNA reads TGTGCCAGCAGAAGGAGAGACACCGGGGAGCTGTTTTTT.

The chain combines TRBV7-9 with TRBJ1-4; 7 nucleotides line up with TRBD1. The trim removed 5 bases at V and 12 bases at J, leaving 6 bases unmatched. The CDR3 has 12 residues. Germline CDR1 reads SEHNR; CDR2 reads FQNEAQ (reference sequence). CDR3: CASSTDREELFF. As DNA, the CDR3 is TGTGCCAGCAGCACCGACAGGGAAGAACTGTTTTTT.

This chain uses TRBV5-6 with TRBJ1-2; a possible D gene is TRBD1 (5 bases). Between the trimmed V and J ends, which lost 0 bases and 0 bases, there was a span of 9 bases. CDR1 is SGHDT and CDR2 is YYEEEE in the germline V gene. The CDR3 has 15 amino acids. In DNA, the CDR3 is TGTGCCAGCAGCTTGGGGACAAACACTAACTATGGCTACACCTTC. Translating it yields CASSLGTNTNYGYTF.

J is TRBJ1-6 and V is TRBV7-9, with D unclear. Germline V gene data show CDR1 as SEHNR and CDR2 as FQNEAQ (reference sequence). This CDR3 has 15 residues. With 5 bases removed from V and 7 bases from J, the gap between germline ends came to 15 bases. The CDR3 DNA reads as TGTGCCAGCAGCCCCCCGGGCGGGGTCAATTCACCCCTCCACTTT. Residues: CASSPPGGVNSPLHF.

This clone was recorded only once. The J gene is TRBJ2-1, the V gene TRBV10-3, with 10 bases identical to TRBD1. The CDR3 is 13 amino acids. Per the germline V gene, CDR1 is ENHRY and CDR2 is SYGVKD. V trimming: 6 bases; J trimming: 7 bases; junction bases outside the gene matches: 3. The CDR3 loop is CAISRTGGNEQFF. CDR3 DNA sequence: TGTGCCATCAGCAGGACAGGGGGGAATGAGCAGTTCTTC.

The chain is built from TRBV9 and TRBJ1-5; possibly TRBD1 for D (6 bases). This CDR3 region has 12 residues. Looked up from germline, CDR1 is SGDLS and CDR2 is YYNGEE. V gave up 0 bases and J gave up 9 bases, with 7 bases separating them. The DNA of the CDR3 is TGTGCCAGCAGCGTAGAAGGGGGGCCCCAGCATTTT. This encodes CASSVEGGPQHF.

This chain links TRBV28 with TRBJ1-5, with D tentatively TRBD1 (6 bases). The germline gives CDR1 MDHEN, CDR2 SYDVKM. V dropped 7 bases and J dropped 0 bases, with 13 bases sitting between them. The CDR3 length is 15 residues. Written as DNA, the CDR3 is TGTGCCAGCACCACGGACAGAGTTAGCAATCAGCCCCAGCATTTT. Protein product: CASTTDRVSNQPQHF.

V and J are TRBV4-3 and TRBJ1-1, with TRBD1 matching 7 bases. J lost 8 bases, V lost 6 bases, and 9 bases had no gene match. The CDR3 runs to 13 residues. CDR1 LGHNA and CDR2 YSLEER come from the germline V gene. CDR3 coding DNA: TGCGCCAGCAGTCCCCTCGGGACAGCGGAAGCTTTCTTT. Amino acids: CASSPLGTAEAFF.

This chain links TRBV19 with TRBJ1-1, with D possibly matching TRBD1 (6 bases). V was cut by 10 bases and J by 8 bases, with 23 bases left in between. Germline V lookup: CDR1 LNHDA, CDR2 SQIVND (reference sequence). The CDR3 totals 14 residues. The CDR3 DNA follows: TGTGCCACCGAGCCAGGGGTACAGTCTACGGAAGCTTTCTTT. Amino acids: CATEPGVQSTEAFF.

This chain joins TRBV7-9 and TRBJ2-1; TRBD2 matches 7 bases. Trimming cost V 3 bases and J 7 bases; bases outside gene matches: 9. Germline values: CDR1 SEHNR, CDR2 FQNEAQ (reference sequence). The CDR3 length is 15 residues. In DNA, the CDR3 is TGTGCCAGCAGCTTTCCGACTGCCGGGAGGAATGAGCAGTTCTTC. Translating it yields CASSFPTAGRNEQFF.

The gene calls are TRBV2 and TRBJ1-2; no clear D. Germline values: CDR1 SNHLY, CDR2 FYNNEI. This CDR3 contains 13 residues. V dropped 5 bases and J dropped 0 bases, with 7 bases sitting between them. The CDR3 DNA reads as TGTGCCAGCAGTCTTAACTCTAACTATGGCTACACCTTC. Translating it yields CASSLNSNYGYTF.

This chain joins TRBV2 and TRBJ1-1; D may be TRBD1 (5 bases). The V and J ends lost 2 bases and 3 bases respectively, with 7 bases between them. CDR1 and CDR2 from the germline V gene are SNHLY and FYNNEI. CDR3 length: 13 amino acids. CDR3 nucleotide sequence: TGTGCCAGCAGTGAAAAGGGGTACACTGAAGCTTTCTTT. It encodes CASSEKGYTEAFF.

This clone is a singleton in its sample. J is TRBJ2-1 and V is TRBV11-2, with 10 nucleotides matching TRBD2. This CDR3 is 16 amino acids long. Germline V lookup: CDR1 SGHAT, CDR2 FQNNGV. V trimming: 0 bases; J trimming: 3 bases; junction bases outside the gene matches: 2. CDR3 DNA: TGTGCCAGCAGCTTAGAACTAGCGGGGCTCTACAATGAGCAGTTCTTC. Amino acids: CASSLELAGLYNEQFF.

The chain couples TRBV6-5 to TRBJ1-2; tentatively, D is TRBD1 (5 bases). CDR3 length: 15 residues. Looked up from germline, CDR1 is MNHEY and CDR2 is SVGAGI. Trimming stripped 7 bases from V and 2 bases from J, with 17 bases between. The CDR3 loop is CASTLGAGGNYGYTF. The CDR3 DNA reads TGTGCCAGCACCCTCGGGGCAGGCGGAAACTATGGCTACACCTTC.

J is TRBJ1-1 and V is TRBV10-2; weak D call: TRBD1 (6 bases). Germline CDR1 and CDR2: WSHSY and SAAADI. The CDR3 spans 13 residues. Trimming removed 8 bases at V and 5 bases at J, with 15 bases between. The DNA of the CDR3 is TGCGCCAGCCGAGTAGGGGGGCGGACTGAAGCTTTCTTT. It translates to CASRVGGRTEAFF.

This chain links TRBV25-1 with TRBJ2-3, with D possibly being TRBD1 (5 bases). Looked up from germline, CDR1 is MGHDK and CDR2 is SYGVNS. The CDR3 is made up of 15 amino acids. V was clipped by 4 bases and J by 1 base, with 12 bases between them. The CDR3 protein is CASSVLGPGTDTQYF. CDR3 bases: TGTGCCAGCAGTGTCCTGGGGCCAGGCACAGATACGCAGTATTTT.

Here the CDR3 reads CSASTGSSNQPQHF. For the CDR3, the DNA is TGCAGTGCTAGTACAGGGAGTAGCAATCAGCCCCAGCATTTT. The rearrangement links TRBV20-1 to TRBJ1-5; a possible D gene is TRBD1 (6 bases). Per germline, CDR1 DFQATT and CDR2 SNEGSKA (reference sequence). The length of the CDR3 is 14 residues. Trimming pared 3 bases from V and 0 bases from J, leaving 9 bases between.

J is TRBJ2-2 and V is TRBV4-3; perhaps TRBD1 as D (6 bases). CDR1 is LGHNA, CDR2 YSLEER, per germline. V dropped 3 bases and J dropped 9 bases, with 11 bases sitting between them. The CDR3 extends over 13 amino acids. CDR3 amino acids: CASSQLTGRELFF. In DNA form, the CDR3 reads TGCGCCAGCAGCCAGTTGACAGGCCGGGAGCTGTTTTTT.